Below are 13 T cell receptor beta chains sequenced from a single sample in a study of prognosis after radiotherapy for stage I lung cancer. Multiplex PCR in two rounds served to amplify TCR beta CDR3 from genomic DNA. Gene-specific primers for each TRBV and TRBJ gene drove first-round PCR. Each CDR3 protein gets one entry after TCRdb re-called the multiplex PCR reads with MiXCR. The table includes fewer than 15,000 distinct CDR3 sequences, 43% detected once. Material: PBMCs, obtained before or after stereotactic body radiation therapy (not recorded which). These receptor sequences come from a donor aged 50 or older with non-small cell lung cancer.

V usage is TRBV6-2 or TRBV6-3 and J usage is TRBJ2-1, with D perhaps matching TRBD2 (5 bases). In germline, CDR1 is MNHEY, CDR2 SVGEGT. V was trimmed by 2 bases and J by 4 bases, leaving 9 bases between them. The CDR3 consists of 14 residues. In DNA, the CDR3 is TGTGCCAGCAGTTACAAACTAGATTACAATGAGCAGTTCTTC. Translation: CASSYKLDYNEQFF.

This clonotype has ten or more counts. The rearrangement uses TRBV5-1 and TRBJ2-3; D ambiguous. Germline V gene lookup returns CDR1 SGHRS and CDR2 YFSETQ. This CDR3 has 13 residues. Trimming took off 0 bases at V and 0 bases at J, with 2 bases between the two ends. CDR3 region: CASSLASTDTQYF. The DNA of the CDR3 is TGCGCCAGCAGCTTGGCTAGCACAGATACGCAGTATTTT.

This clonotype is classed as medium-sized (0.01 to 0.1%). The rearrangement links TRBV6-2 or TRBV6-3 to TRBJ1-2, with 10 bases fitting TRBD1. The ends lost 4 bases at V and 5 bases at J; junction bases unmatched: 7. Germline V gene data show CDR1 as MNHEY and CDR2 as SVGEGT. CDR3 length: 15 residues. The CDR3 DNA is TGTGCCAGCAGTTCCCGGGACAGGGGTAGATATGGCTACACCTTC. Translated, it gives CASSSRDRGRYGYTF.

This clonotype occurred many times. An end of the junction does not agree with germline; a read error may underlie this. This chain connects TRBV4-2 to TRBJ2-7; 9 bases fit TRBD1. Germline V CDR1 and CDR2: LGHNA, YNFKEQ. The CDR3 runs 14 residues. The DNA for the CDR3 is TGTGCCGGCAGTACAGGACAGGGGACCTACGAGCAGTACTTC. It translates to CAGSTGQGTYEQYF.

This clonotype was detected ten times or more. This chain connects TRBV11-3 to TRBJ2-1; a possible D gene is TRBD1 (5 bases). The germline V gene encodes CDR1 SGHNT and CDR2 YENEEA. V lost 5 bases and J 4 bases, leaving 15 bases between the germline ends. The CDR3 is made up of 15 amino acids. The CDR3 here is CASSIRVVEYNEQFF. DNA of the CDR3: TGTGCCAGCAGCATCAGGGTAGTCGAGTACAATGAGCAGTTCTTC.

By share of the sample, this clonotype is large. This rearrangement joins TRBV28 to TRBJ2-7, with 13 positions matching TRBD2. V was clipped by 4 bases and J by 2 bases; unmatched bases: 2. Germline CDR1 is MDHEN and CDR2 is SYDVKM. The CDR3 runs to 15 residues. DNA of the CDR3: TGTGCCAGCAGTTCCACTAGCGGGAGGGCCTACGAGCAGTACTTC. Translation: CASSSTSGRAYEQYF.

The chain links TRBV2 to TRBJ2-7, with D perhaps TRBD1 (6 bases). The CDR3 runs 12 residues. In germline, CDR1 is SNHLY, CDR2 FYNNEI. V lost 4 bases, J lost 2 bases, and 6 bases lay in between. The CDR3 DNA reads TGTGCCAGCAGTGGACAGGCCTACGAGCAGTACTTC. Its translation: CASSGQAYEQYF.

Here the CDR3 reads CAPPRHHDPLTGELFF. As DNA, the CDR3 is TGTGCTCCCCCGAGGCACCACGACCCACTCACCGGGGAGCTGTTTTTT. The chain couples TRBV6-2 or TRBV6-3 to TRBJ2-2; no definite D call. In germline, CDR1 is MNHEY, CDR2 SVGEGT. The CDR3 covers 16 residues.

For this clonotype: Given a much more abundant clone one base away, this may be a read error. The V gene is TRBV20-1, the J gene TRBJ2-7; D possibly corresponds to TRBD1 (6 bases). The CDR3 sequence is 12 residues long. Per the germline V gene, CDR1 is DFQATT and CDR2 is SNEGSKA (reference sequence). The V end was cut by 8 bases, the J end by 6 bases, with 17 bases between. DNA for the CDR3: TGCAGTTCCGGGGACACCCCAGTCGAGCAGTACTTC. Amino acid sequence: CSSGDTPVEQYF.

By sample share, this clonotype is medium-sized. This chain joins TRBV4-1 and TRBJ1-6; 11 bases are a match to TRBD1. V lost 4 bases to trimming and J lost 7 bases; unmatched junction nucleotides: 6. The CDR3 runs 16 residues. Germline V gives CDR1 MGHRA, CDR2 YSYEKL. CDR3 amino acids: CASSLRTGGLNSPLHF. As DNA, the CDR3 is TGCGCCAGCAGCCTCAGGACAGGGGGCCTGAATTCACCCCTCCACTTT.

This clonotype was counted many times. The chain uses TRBV5-1 and TRBJ1-1, with 8 bases aligning to TRBD1. The V segment lost 6 bases and the J segment 5 bases; nucleotides outside the gene matches: 9. CDR3 length: 14 residues. Germline loops: CDR1 SGHRS, CDR2 YFSETQ. This CDR3 is CASTQGADRTEAFF. The CDR3 DNA sequence: TGCGCCAGCACCCAGGGGGCGGATCGAACTGAAGCTTTCTTT.

This clonotype was counted ten times or more. This sequence joins TRBV13 and TRBJ2-3, with 9 bases fitting TRBD1. V lost 4 bases to trimming and J lost 3 bases; unmatched junction nucleotides: 8. From germline, CDR1 is PRHDT and CDR2 FYEKMQ (reference sequence). This CDR3 region has 16 residues. The CDR3 region has the DNA TGTGCCAGCAGCTGGGAGGACAGGGGTAAGACAGATACGCAGTATTTT. It specifies CASSWEDRGKTDTQYF. Drawing the rest from reference TRBV13 and TRBJ2-3, the complete variable domain is AAGVIQSPRHLIKEKRETATLKCYPIPRHDTVYWYQQGPGQDPQFLISFYEKMQSDKGSIPDRFSAQQFSDYHSELNMSSLELGDSALYFCASSWEDRGKTDTQYFGPGTRLTVL.

About this clonotype: One junction end disagrees with the germline gene, perhaps due to a read error. The chain recombines TRBV2 with TRBJ1-1; a possible D gene is TRBD1 (6 bases). The germline V gene has CDR1 SNHLY and CDR2 FYNNEI. The CDR3 extends over 14 amino acids. The CDR3 spells CASSGGTNYTEAFF. The CDR3 nucleotides are TGTGCAAGCAGTGGAGGGACAAACTACACTGAAGCTTTCTTT.